This entry lists 5 T cell receptor beta chains sequenced from one sample in a study of regulatory T cells in long-lasting Graves disease. Stated time point: newly diagnosed GD, antithyroid drugs for less than 3 months. PBMC-extracted RNA yielded the TCR library. Assembly of TCR beta libraries relied on iRepertoire HTBI primers together with Arm-PCR of CDR3 regions. TCRdb reanalysed the multiplex PCR reads using MiXCR and keeps one entry per CDR3 protein. The table lists a few hundred thousand distinct CDR3 sequences, about 10% of them singletons, with approximately 20% in the top ten. Separately, the same data were catalogued under a study of T cells in Graves' hyperthyroidism and ophthalmopathy.

This material consisted of peripheral blood mononuclear cells (PBMCs), taken at new diagnosis, from a patient treated with antithyroid drugs. The source is a woman aged 18-29 years with Graves disease.

This clonotype was picked up a small number of times. This chain links TRBV12-3 or TRBV12-4 with TRBJ2-5, with D possibly being TRBD2 (6 bases). The CDR3 extends over 12 amino acids. Trimming cost V 8 bases and J 5 bases, with 12 bases left between them. The CDR3 loop is CASGRGGETQYF. The CDR3 nucleotides are TGTGCCAGCGGGCGGGGCGGGGAGACCCAGTACTTC.

In its sample, this clonotype was seen many times. This sequence joins TRBV7-2 and TRBJ2-7; D not certain. CDR3 length: 15 residues. Between the trimmed V and J ends, which lost 4 bases and 0 bases, there was a span of 13 bases. Germline lookup yields CDR1 SGHTA and CDR2 FQGNSA. The CDR3 is CASSSLTELSYEQYF. DNA for the CDR3: TGTGCCAGCAGCTCGTTGACCGAACTCTCCTACGAGCAGTACTTC.

This clonotype was recorded many times. The chain has TRBV20-1 and TRBJ2-5, with TRBD2 matching 14 bases. V gave up 1 base and J gave up 5 bases; unmatched junction bases: 15. The germline gives CDR1 DFQATT, CDR2 SNEGSKA (reference sequence). The CDR3 runs to 19 residues. The CDR3 here is CSARVGLAGVGLWGETQYF. DNA for the CDR3: TGCAGTGCTAGAGTGGGACTAGCGGGAGTAGGGCTATGGGGGGAGACCCAGTACTTC.

This clonotype was seen many times. This chain connects TRBV28 to TRBJ2-7, with D perhaps matching TRBD2 (5 bases). Germline V gene lookup returns CDR1 MDHEN and CDR2 SYDVKM. V lost 2 bases and J 6 bases, leaving 8 bases between the germline ends. The CDR3 consists of 12 residues. CDR3 region: CASSLPGSEQYF. The CDR3 DNA follows: TGTGCCAGCAGTTTACCGGGGTCCGAGCAGTACTTC.

This clonotype was observed at least ten times. The CDR3 DNA reads as TGTGCCAGCAGTTTAACTGGGATAGGACTGATGTACTTC. Amino acids: CASSLTGIGLMYF. The chain carries TRBV28 and TRBJ2-7, with a weak D call TRBD2 (5 bases). CDR3 length equals 13 residues. V was shortened by 2 bases and J by 12 bases, with 17 bases between the two germline ends. The germline V gene has CDR1 MDHEN and CDR2 SYDVKM.